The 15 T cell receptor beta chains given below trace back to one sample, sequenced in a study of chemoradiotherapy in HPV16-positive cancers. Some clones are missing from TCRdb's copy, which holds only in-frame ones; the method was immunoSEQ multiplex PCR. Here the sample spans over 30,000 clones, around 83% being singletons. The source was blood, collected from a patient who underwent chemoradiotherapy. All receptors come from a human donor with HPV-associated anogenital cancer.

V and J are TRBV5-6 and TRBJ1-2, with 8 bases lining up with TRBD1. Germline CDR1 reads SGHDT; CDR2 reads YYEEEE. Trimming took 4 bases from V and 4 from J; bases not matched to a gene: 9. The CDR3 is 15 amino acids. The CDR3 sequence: CASSDWTGKGYGYTF. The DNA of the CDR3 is TGTGCCAGCAGCGATTGGACAGGGAAGGGCTATGGCTACACCTTC.

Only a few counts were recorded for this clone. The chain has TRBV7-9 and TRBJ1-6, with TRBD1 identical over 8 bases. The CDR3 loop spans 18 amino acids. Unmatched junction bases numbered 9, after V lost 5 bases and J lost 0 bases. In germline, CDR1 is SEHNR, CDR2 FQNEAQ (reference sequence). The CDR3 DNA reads TGTGCCAGCAGCGTCAGACAGGGGCTAAGCTCCTATAATTCACCCCTCCACTTT. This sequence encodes CASSVRQGLSSYNSPLHF.

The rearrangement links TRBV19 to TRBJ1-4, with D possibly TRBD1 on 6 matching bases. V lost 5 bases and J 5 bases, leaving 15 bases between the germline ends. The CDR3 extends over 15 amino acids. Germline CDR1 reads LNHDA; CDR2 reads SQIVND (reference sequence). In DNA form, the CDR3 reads TGTGCCAGTAGTCCTCGCGGGACACTAAATGAAAAACTGTTTTTT. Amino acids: CASSPRGTLNEKLFF. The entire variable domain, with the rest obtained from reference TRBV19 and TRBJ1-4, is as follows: DGGITQSPKYLFRKEGQNVTLSCEQNLNHDAMYWYRQDPGQGLRLIYYSQIVNDFQKGDIAEGYSVSREKKESFPLTVTSAQKNPTAFYLCASSPRGTLNEKLFFGSGTQLSVL.

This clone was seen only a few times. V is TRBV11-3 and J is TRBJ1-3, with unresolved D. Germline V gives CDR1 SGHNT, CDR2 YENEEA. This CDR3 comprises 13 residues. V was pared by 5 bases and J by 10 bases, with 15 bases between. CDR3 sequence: CASSGWRERTIYF. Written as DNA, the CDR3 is TGTGCCAGCAGCGGGTGGCGGGAAAGGACCATATATTTT.

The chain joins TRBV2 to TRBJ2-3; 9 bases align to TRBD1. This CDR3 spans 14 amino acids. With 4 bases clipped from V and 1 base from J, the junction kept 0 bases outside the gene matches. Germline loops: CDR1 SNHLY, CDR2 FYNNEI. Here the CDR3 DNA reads TGTGCCAGCAGTGGGACAGGGGGCACAGATACGCAGTATTTT. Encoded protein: CASSGTGGTDTQYF.

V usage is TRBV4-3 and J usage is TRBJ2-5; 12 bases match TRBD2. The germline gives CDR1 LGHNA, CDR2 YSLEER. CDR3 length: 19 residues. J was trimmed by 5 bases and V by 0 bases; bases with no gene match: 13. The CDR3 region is CASSQDSPSGGAFWETQYF. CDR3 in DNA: TGCGCCAGCAGCCAAGATTCGCCTAGCGGGGGGGCATTTTGGGAGACCCAGTACTTC.

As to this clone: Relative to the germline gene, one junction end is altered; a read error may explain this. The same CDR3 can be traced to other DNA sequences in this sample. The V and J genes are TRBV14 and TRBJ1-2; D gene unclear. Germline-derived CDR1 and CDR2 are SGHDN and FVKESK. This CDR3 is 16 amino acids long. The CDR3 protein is CASSQDRGWPNYGYTF. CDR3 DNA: TGTGCCAGCAGCCAAGACCGTGGGTGGCCTAACTACGGCTACACCTTC.

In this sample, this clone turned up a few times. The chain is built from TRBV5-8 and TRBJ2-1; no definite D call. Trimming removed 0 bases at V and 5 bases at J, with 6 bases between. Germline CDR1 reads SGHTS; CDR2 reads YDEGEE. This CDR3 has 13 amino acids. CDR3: CASSLVGNNEQFF. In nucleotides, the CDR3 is TGTGCCAGCAGCTTGGTAGGAAACAATGAGCAGTTCTTC.

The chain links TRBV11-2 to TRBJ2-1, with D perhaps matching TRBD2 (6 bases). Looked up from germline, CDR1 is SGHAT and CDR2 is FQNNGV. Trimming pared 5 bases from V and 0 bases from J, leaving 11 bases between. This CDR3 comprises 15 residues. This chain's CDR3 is CASSPLEGSYNEQFF. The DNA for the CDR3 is TGTGCCAGCAGCCCCCTGGAGGGCTCCTACAATGAGCAGTTCTTC. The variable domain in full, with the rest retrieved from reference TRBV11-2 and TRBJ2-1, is EAGVAQSPRYKIIEKRQSVAFWCNPISGHATLYWYQQILGQGPKLLIQFQNNGVVDDSQLPKDRFSAERLKGVDSTLKIQPAKLEDSAVYLCASSPLEGSYNEQFFGPGTRLTVL.

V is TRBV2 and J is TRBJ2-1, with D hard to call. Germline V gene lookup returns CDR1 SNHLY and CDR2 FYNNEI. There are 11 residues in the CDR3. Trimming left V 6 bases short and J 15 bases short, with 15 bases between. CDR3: CASSPSHARFF. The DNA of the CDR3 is TGTGCCAGCAGCCCATCCCATGCGCGGTTCTTC.

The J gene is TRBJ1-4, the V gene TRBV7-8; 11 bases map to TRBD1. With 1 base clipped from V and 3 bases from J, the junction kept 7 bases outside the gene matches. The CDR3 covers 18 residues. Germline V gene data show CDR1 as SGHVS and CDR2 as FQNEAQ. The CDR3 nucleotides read TGTGCCAGCAGCTTAGGGACAGGGGGCCTGAGTTCTAATGAAAAACTGTTTTTT. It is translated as CASSLGTGGLSSNEKLFF.

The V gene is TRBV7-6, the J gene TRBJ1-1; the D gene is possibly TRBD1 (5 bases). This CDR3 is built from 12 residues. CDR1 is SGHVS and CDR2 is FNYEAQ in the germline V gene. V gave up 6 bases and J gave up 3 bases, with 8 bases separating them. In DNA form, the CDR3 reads TGTGCCAGCAGGGGGGAGGACACTGAAGCTTTCTTT. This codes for CASRGEDTEAFF.

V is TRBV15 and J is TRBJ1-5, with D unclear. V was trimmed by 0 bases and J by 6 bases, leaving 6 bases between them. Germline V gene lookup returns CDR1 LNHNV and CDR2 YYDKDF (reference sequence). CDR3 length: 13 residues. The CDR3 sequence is CATSRDRGQPQHF. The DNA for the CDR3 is TGTGCCACCAGCAGAGATCGGGGTCAGCCCCAGCATTTT.

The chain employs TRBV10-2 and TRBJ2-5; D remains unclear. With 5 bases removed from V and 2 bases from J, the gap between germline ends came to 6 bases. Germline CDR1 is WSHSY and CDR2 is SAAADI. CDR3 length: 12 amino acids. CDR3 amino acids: CASSRRQETQYF. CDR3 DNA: TGCGCCAGCAGTCGCAGGCAAGAGACCCAGTACTTC.

CDR3 DNA: TGTGCCATCAGTGTTCGGGACAGGGGCCACGAGCAGTACTTC. This encodes CAISVRDRGHEQYF. The chain carries TRBV10-3 and TRBJ2-7; 10 bases match TRBD1. From germline, CDR1 is ENHRY and CDR2 SYGVKD. With V trimmed by 4 bases and J by 5 bases, 5 bases remained unmatched. The CDR3 has 14 amino acids.